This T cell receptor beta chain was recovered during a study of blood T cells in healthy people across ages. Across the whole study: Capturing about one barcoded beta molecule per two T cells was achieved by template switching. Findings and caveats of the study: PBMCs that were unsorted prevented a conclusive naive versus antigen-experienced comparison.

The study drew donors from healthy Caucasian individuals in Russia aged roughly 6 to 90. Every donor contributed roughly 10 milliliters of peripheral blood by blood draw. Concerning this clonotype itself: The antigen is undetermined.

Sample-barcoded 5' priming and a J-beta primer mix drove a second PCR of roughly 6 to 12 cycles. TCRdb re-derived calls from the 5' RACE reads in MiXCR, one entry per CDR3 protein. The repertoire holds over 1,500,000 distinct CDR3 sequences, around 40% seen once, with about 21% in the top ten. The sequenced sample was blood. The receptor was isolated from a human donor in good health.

The CDR3 bases are TGTGCCGGAGCAGTGAGTTTCCCTGGTGAGCAGTTCTTC. Translation: CAGAVSFPGEQFF. This chain links TRBV2 with TRBJ2-1; no clear D gene. Germline values: CDR1 SNHLY, CDR2 FYNNEI. V dropped 11 bases and J dropped 9 bases, with 20 bases sitting between them. The CDR3 extends over 13 amino acids.